This TCR beta chain was identified in a study of CD8 T cells in ankylosing spondylitis. Notes on the study in general: Prior literature has documented some motif variants in synovial fluid and blood from reactive arthritis. A TCR beta motif made of about 8 highly homologous variants seemed typical of ankylosing spondylitis blood.

TCRdb reprocessed the 5' RACE reads with MiXCR, giving one entry per CDR3 protein. The sample holds 200,000 to 250,000 distinct CDR3 sequences, around 16% seen once. Germline values: CDR1 DFQATT, CDR2 SNEGSKA (reference sequence). Trimming left V 3 bases short and J 0 bases short, with 2 bases between. CDR3 size: 11 residues. In regard to this clonotype: Its cognate antigen is unknown.

The V and J genes are TRBV20-1 and TRBJ1-1; D remains ambiguous. The sequencing input was blood, either unsorted or a sorted T cell fraction (not recorded which). This clonotype was sampled from a male donor with ankylosing spondylitis. The CDR3 is CSASLNTEAFF. In nucleotides, the CDR3 is TGCAGTGCTAGTCTGAACACTGAAGCTTTCTTT.